Judged by frequency, the clone carrying this TCR beta chain is medium-sized (0.01 to 0.1%). Its antigen remains unidentified. TRB was amplified from about 260 ng of peripheral blood genomic DNA per sample. This entry comes from a study of T cell clusters in autoimmune cytopenias. Study findings and constraints: TRB repertoire shifts in secondary cytopenia and chronic lymphocytic leukemia mostly reflected lymphoma, not autoimmunity.

Multiplex touch-down PCR amplified TRB using TRB-A and TRB-B pools in one tube. TCRdb reworked the multiplex PCR reads into one entry per CDR3 protein, no DNA. This table holds under 7,500 distinct CDR3 sequences. CDR3 length: 15 amino acids. Germline assignment: CDR1 MNHEY and CDR2 SMNVEV (reference sequence). These data were also reused for a study on T cell repertoires in aging, cancer and after chemotherapy. That report adds: Loss of evenness, beyond lost richness, contributed to age-related TCR diversity decline in cancer patients.

The sequence derives from a human donor in good health. The sequenced material came from peripheral blood. V usage is TRBV27 and J usage is TRBJ1-5. The CDR3: CASSFSLTTNQPQHF.